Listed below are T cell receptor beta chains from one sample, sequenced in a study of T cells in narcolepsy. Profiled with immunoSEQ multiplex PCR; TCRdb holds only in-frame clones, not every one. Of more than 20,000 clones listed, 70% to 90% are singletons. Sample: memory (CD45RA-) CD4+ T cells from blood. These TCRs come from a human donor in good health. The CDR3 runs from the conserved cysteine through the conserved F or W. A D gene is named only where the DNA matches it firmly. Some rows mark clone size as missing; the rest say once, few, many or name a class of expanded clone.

CDR3: CASSPRDGPVYTGELFF
DNA: TGTGCCAGCAGCCCAAGGGATGGACCGGTATACACCGGGGAGCTGTTTTTT
D: -
V: TRBV7-2
size: -
J: TRBJ2-2

CDR3: CASSPAYNEQFF
DNA: TGTGCCAGCAGCCCAGCTTACAATGAGCAGTTCTTC
D: -
V: TRBV2
size: -
J: TRBJ2-1

CDR3: CASSERGGHYEQYF
DNA: TGTGCCAGCAGTGAGCGGGGGGGCCACTACGAGCAGTACTTC
D: TRBD2
V: TRBV2
size: -
J: TRBJ2-7

CDR3: CASSGSNQPQHF
DNA: TGTGCCAGCAGCGGTAGCAATCAGCCCCAGCATTTT
D: -
V: TRBV2
size: few
J: TRBJ1-5

CDR3: CASSRMINTEAFF
DNA: TGCGCCAGCAGCCGGATGATTAACACTGAAGCTTTCTTT
D: -
V: TRBV5-1
size: -
J: TRBJ1-1

CDR3: CASSLGRVPDTQYF
DNA: TGTGCCAGCAGCTTAGGCAGGGTACCAGATACGCAGTATTTT
D: -
V: TRBV7-7
size: -
J: TRBJ2-3

CDR3: CAISESTGQGASGNAIYF
DNA: TGTGCCATCAGTGAGTCGACGGGACAGGGGGCCAGTGGAAACGCCATATATTTT
D: TRBD1
V: TRBV10-3
size: -
J: TRBJ1-3

CDR3: CASSLSGGSYNEQFF
DNA: TGTGCCAGCAGCTTGAGCGGGGGCTCCTACAATGAGCAGTTCTTC
D: TRBD2
V: TRBV5-6
size: -
J: TRBJ2-1

CDR3: CASSQGGANEQFF
DNA: TGTGCCAGCAGCCAAGGGGGGGCGAATGAGCAGTTCTTC
D: -
V: TRBV6-4
size: -
J: TRBJ2-1

CDR3: CASSKGTSGNTEAFF
DNA: TGTGCCAGCAGCAAAGGGACCTCAGGTAACACTGAAGCTTTCTTT
D: -
V: TRBV5-6
size: -
J: TRBJ1-1

CDR3: CASSSGTSVTDTQYF
DNA: TGCGCCAGCAGCTCCGGGACTAGCGTTACAGATACGCAGTATTTT
D: TRBD2
V: TRBV5-1
size: -
J: TRBJ2-3

CDR3: CASSKRRNPNYGYTF
DNA: TGTGCCAGCAGCAAGAGGAGGAACCCTAACTATGGCTACACCTTC
D: -
V: TRBV21-1
size: -
J: TRBJ1-2

CDR3: CASSNLATPDTQYF
DNA: TGTGCCAGCAGCAATTTGGCCACCCCAGATACGCAGTATTTT
D: -
V: TRBV21-1
size: -
J: TRBJ2-3

CDR3: CASSQNPGNSPLHF
DNA: TGTGCCAGCAGCCAAAACCCGGGGAATTCACCCCTCCACTTT
D: -
V: TRBV4-2
size: once
J: TRBJ1-6

CDR3: CASTHRGVHHSPLHF
DNA: TGTGCCAGCACCCACCGGGGCGTACACCATTCACCCCTCCACTTT
D: -
V: TRBV6-1
size: -
J: TRBJ1-6

CDR3: CASSLSGVGNTIYF
DNA: TGCGCCAGCAGCTTGTCAGGGGTTGGAAACACCATATATTTT
D: -
V: TRBV5-1
size: -
J: TRBJ1-3

CDR3: CASSPTNTEAFF
DNA: TGCGCCAGCTCCCCCACGAACACTGAAGCTTTCTTT
D: -
V: TRBV10-2
size: few
J: TRBJ1-1

CDR3: CASSQGPSSYNEQFF
DNA: TGCGCCAGCAGCCAAGGGCCCAGCTCCTACAATGAGCAGTTCTTC
D: -
V: TRBV4-1
size: -
J: TRBJ2-1

CDR3: CASSNRGEKLFF
DNA: TGTGCCAGCAGTAACAGGGGGGAAAAACTGTTTTTT
D: TRBD1
V: TRBV6-1
size: -
J: TRBJ1-4

CDR3: CASSLIFQEQYF
DNA: TGTGCCAGCAGCTTAATCTTTCAGGAGCAGTACTTC
D: -
V: TRBV7-9
size: -
J: TRBJ2-7

CDR3: CASSQVAGTTEAFF
DNA: TGCGCCAGCAGCCAAGTAGCAGGAACCACTGAAGCTTTCTTT
D: -
V: TRBV4-3
size: few
J: TRBJ1-1

CDR3: CASNNQGARYGYTF
DNA: TGTGCCAGCAACAACCAGGGGGCTAGGTATGGCTACACCTTC
D: TRBD1
V: TRBV5-4
size: -
J: TRBJ1-2

CDR3: CASSQDSSYNSPLHF
DNA: TGTGCCAGCAGCCAAGACAGCTCCTATAATTCACCCCTCCACTTT
D: -
V: TRBV4-2
size: -
J: TRBJ1-6

CDR3: CASTPTGGGRPQHF
DNA: TGTGCCAGCACCCCGACAGGGGGCGGCCGGCCCCAGCATTTT
D: TRBD1
V: TRBV6-1
size: few
J: TRBJ1-5

CDR3: CASSLVGQGLFGYTF
DNA: TGTGCCAGCAGCTTGGTTGGACAGGGGTTATTTGGCTACACCTTC
D: TRBD1
V: TRBV5-8
size: -
J: TRBJ1-2

CDR3: CASSYDNFANTEAFF
DNA: TGTGCCAGCAGCTACGACAATTTTGCGAACACTGAAGCTTTCTTT
D: -
V: TRBV7-4
size: -
J: TRBJ1-1

CDR3: CASSLRGGISDTQYF
DNA: TGTGCCAGCAGCCTCCGGGGTGGCATTTCAGATACGCAGTATTTT
D: -
V: TRBV6-5
size: once
J: TRBJ2-3

CDR3: CSVAPGTGNTEAFF
DNA: TGCAGCGTTGCCCCCGGGACGGGGAACACTGAAGCTTTCTTT
D: -
V: TRBV29-1
size: -
J: TRBJ1-1

CDR3: CASSFSGGETQYF
DNA: TGTGCCAGCAGCTTTAGCGGGGGAGAGACCCAGTACTTC
D: TRBD2
V: TRBV7-9
size: -
J: TRBJ2-5

CDR3: CASSSGTGGMAQYF
DNA: TGTGCCAGCAGCTCCGGGACAGGGGGAATGGCCCAGTACTTC
D: TRBD1
V: TRBV7-2
size: -
J: TRBJ2-5

CDR3: CASSSGQAGDTQYF
DNA: TGTGCCAGCAGCTCTGGACAGGCCGGAGATACGCAGTATTTT
D: TRBD1
V: TRBV7-9
size: -
J: TRBJ2-3